The entry below describes one T cell receptor beta chain. This entry is derived from a study of graft-versus-host responses after intestinal transplantation. The wider study: Induction using anti-thymocyte globulin, followed by tacrolimus and steroids for approximately 3 years, was given to all recipients.

Some clones are missing from TCRdb's copy, which holds only in-frame ones; the method was immunoSEQ multiplex PCR. The data contain about 20,000 clones, roughly nine tenths of them singletons. CDR1 is SEHNR, CDR2 FQNEAQ, per germline (reference sequence). The CDR3 is 14 residues long. Trimming took 5 bases from V and 4 from J, leaving 14 bases between them. V gene TRBV7-9 combines with J gene TRBJ1-2, with D possibly matching TRBD1 (5 bases). The source was PBMCs, collected approximately 230 days after intestinal transplant. The receptor comes from a human patient who received an intestinal transplant, so some T cells may come from the graft donor. CDR3 sequence: CASSRAGFGYGYTF. The DNA of the CDR3 is TGTGCCAGCAGCAGAGCAGGGTTTGGCTATGGCTACACCTTC. The full variable domain, rest sourced from reference TRBV7-9 and TRBJ1-2, is DTGVSQNPRHKITKRGQNVTFRCDPISEHNRLYWYRQTLGQGPEFLTYFQNEAQLEKSRLLSDRFSAERPKGSFSTLEIQRTEQGDSAMYLCASSRAGFGYGYTFGSGTRLTVV.